Sequencing of this T cell receptor beta chain was carried out in a study of CD8+ T cells in alopecia areata. Overall study: Treatment comprised oral tofacitinib, 5 to 10 mg twice daily, in treated patients.

The sample holds a few counts of this clone. The sample contains more than one DNA sequence encoding this CDR3. Extracted from the samples, RNA was reverse transcribed into cDNA to serve as the sequencing template. Assay used: immunoSEQ multiplex PCR; TCRdb lists only in-frame clones, some missing. The data contain around 200,000 clones, approximately 55% of them singletons. The CDR3 sequence is 14 residues long. Trimming left V 0 bases short and J 1 base short, with 6 bases between. Germline V CDR1 and CDR2: MNHNY, SVGAGI (reference sequence). As for treatment: oral pan-JAK inhibitor, 5-10 mg twice daily.

The sequence derives from a human donor with alopecia areata. The material was CD8+ T cells sorted from blood, obtained at week 24, from a patient treated with tofacitinib. The rearrangement uses TRBV6-6 and TRBJ1-1; possible D gene TRBD1, 5 bases. The CDR3 nucleotides are TGTGCCAGCAGTTACTCGAGGGGGAACACTGAAGCTTTCTTT. Protein product: CASSYSRGNTEAFF.